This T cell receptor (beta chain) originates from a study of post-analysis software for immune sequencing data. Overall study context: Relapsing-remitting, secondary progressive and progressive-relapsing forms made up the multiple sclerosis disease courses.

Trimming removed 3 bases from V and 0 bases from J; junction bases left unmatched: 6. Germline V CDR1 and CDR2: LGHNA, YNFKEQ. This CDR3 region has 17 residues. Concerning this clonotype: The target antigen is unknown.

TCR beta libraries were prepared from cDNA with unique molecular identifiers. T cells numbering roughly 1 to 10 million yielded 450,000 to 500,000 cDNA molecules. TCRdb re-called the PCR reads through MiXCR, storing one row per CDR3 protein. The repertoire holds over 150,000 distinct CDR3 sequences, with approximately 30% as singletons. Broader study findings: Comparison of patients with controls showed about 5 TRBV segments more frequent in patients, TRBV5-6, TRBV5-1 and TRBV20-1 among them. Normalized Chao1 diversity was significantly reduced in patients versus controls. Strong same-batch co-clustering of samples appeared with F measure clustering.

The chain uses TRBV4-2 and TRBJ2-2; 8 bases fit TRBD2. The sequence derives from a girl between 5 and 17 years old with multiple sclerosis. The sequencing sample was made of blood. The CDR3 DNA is TGTGCCAGCAGCCACAGCCTAGCGGGCTCGAACACCGGGGAGCTGTTTTTT. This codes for CASSHSLAGSNTGELFF.